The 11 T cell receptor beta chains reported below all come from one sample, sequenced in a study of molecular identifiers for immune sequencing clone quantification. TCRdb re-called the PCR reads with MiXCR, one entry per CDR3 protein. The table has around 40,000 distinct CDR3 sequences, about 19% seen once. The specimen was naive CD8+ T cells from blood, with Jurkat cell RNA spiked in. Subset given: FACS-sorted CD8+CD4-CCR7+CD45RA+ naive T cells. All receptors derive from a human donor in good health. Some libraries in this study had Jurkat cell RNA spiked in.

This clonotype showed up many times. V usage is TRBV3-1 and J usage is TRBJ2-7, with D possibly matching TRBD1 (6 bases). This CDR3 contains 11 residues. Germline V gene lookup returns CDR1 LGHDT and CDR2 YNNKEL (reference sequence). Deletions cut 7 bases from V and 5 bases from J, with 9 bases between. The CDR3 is CASTQGHEQYF. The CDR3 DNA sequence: TGTGCCAGCACCCAGGGGCACGAGCAGTACTTC.

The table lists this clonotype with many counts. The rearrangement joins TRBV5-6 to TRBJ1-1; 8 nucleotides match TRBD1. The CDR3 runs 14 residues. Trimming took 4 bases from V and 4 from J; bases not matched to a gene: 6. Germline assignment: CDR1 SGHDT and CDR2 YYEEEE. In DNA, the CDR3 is TGTGCCAGCAGCCCCGGGCAGGGGGCCACTGAAGCTTTCTTT. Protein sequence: CASSPGQGATEAFF.

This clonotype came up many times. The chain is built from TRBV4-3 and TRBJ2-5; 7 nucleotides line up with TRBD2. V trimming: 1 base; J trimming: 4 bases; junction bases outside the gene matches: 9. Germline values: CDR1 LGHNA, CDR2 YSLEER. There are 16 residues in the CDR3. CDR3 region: CASSQGAMPGGETQYF. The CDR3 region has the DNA TGCGCCAGCAGCCAAGGAGCCATGCCGGGGGGAGAGACCCAGTACTTC.

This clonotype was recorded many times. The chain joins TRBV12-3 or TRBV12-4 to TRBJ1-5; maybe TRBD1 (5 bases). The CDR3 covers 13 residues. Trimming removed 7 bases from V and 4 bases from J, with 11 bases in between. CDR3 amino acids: CASTRDGNQPQHF. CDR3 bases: TGTGCCAGCACAAGGGACGGAAATCAGCCCCAGCATTTT.

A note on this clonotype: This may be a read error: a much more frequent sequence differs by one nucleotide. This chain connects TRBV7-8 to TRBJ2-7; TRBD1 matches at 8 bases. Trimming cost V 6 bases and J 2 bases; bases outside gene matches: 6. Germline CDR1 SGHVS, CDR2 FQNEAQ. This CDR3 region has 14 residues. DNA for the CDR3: TGTGCCAGCAGGAAAGGACAGGGAGCCTACGAGCAGTACTTC. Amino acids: CASRKGQGAYEQYF.

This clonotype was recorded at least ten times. CDR3 residues: CASSFRPMPGELFF. The CDR3 DNA is TGTGCCAGCAGTTTCCGCCCCATGCCCGGGGAGCTGTTTTTT. The chain joins TRBV27 to TRBJ2-2; D not resolved. CDR1 and CDR2 from the germline V gene are MNHEY and SMNVEV (reference sequence). Trimming took off 3 bases at V and 6 bases at J, with 11 bases between the two ends. The CDR3 consists of 14 residues.

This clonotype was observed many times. This CDR3 is CASSFSGTSTDTQYF. The CDR3 bases are TGTGCCAGCAGTTTCAGCGGAACTAGCACAGATACGCAGTATTTT. J is TRBJ2-3 and V is TRBV12-3 or TRBV12-4; tentative D call: TRBD2 (5 bases). The CDR3 loop spans 15 amino acids. V was shortened by 3 bases and J by 0 bases, with 10 bases between the two germline ends.

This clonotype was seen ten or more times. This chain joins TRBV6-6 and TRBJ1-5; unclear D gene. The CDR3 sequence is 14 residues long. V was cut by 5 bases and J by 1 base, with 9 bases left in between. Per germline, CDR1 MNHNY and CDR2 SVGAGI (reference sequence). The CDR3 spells CASSPSSSNQPQHF. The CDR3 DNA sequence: TGTGCCAGCAGTCCCTCCTCGAGCAATCAGCCCCAGCATTTT.

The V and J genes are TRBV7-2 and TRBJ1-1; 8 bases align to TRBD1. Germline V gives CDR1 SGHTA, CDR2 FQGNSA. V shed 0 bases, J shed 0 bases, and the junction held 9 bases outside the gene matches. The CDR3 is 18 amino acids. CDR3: CASSLADRGPLMNTEAFF. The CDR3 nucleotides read TGTGCCAGCAGCTTAGCCGACAGGGGCCCATTAATGAACACTGAAGCTTTCTTT.

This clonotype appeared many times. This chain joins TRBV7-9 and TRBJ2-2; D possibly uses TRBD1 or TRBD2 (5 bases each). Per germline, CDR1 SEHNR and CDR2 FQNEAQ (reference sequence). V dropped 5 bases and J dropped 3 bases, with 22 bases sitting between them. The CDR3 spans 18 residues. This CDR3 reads CASSIPRDRNWHTGELFF. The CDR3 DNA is TGTGCCAGCAGCATCCCCCGGGACCGGAATTGGCACACCGGGGAGCTGTTTTTT.

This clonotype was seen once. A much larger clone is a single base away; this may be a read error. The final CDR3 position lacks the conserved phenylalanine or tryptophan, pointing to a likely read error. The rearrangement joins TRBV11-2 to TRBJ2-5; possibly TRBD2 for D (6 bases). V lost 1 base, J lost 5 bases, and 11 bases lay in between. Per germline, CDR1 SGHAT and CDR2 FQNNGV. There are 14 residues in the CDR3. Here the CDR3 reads CASSLAREYETQYL. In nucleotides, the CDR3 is TGTGCCAGCAGCTTAGCCCGGGAGTACGAGACCCAGTACCTC.